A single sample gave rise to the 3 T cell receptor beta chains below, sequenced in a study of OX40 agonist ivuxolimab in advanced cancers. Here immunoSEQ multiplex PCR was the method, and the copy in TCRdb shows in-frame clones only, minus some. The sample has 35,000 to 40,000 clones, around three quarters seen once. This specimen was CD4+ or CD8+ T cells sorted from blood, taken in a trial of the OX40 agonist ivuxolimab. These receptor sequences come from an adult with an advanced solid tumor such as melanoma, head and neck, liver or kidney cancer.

The DNA for the CDR3 is TGTGCCAGCAGTTTACAGGACAGGGTTGACGAGCAGTACTTC. It yields the protein CASSLQDRVDEQYF. The rearrangement joins TRBV27 to TRBJ2-7, with 8 nucleotides matching TRBD1. The CDR3 sequence is 14 residues long. Germline V gene sequence: CDR1 MNHEY, CDR2 SMNVEV (reference sequence). V was pared by 2 bases and J by 5 bases, with 5 bases of the junction left unmatched.

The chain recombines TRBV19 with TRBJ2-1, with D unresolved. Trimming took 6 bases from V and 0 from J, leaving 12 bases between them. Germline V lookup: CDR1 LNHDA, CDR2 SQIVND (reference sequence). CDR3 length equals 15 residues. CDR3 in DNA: TGTGCCAGTAGACTAAACTCCGTCTCCTACAATGAGCAGTTCTTC. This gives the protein CASRLNSVSYNEQFF.

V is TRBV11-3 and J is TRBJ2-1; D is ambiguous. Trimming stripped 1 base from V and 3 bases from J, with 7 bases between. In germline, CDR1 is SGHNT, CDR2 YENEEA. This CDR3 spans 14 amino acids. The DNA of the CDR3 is TGTGCCAGCAGCTTAGGTGGGGACTACAATGAGCAGTTCTTC. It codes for CASSLGGDYNEQFF.